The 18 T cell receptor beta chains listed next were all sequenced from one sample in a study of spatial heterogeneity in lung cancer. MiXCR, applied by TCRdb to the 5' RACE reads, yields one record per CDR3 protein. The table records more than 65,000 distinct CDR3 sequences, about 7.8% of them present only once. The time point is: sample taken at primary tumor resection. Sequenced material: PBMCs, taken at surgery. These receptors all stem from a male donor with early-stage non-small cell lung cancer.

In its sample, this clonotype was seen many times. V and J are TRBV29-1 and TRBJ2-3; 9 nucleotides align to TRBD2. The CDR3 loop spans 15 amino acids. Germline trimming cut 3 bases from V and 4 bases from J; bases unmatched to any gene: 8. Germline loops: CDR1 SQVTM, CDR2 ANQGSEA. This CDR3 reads CSVDGVAGVPDTQYF. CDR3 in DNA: TGCAGCGTTGACGGGGTAGCGGGAGTCCCAGATACGCAGTATTTT.

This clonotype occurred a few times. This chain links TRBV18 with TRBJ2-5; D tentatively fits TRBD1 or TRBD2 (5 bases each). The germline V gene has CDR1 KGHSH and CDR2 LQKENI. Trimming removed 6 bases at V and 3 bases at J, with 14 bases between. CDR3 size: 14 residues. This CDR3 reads CASSASGAEETQYF. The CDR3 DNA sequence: TGTGCCAGCTCGGCCTCCGGGGCCGAAGAGACCCAGTACTTC.

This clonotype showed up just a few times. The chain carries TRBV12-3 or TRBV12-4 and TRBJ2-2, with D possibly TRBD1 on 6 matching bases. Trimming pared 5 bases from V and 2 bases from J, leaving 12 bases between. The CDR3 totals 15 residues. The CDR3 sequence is CASSITGSNTGELFF. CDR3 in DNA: TGTGCCAGCAGTATAACAGGGTCCAACACCGGGGAGCTGTTTTTT.

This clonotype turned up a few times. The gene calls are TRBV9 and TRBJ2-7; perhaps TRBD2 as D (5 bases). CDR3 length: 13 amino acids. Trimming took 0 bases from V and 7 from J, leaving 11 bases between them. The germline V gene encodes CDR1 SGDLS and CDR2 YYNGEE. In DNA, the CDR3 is TGTGCCAGCAGCGTAGATGGGTGGAGGGAGCAGTACTTC. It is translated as CASSVDGWREQYF.

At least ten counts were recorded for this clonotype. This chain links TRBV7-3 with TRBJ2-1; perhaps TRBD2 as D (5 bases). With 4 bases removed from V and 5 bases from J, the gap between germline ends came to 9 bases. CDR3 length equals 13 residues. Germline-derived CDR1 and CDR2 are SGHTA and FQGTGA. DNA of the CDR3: TGTGCCAGCAGCTCGACCGGGGACAATGAGCAGTTCTTC. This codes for CASSSTGDNEQFF.

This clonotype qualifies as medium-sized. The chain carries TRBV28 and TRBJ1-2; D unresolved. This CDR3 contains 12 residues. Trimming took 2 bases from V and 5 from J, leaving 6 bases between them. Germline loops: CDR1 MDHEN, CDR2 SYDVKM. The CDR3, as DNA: TGTGCCAGCAGTTTACGCCTATATGGCTACACCTTC. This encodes CASSLRLYGYTF.

The CDR3 DNA is TGTGCCAGCAGCCATTACAGGGGTGATGGCTACACCTTC. Protein: CASSHYRGDGYTF. The rearrangement joins TRBV3-1 to TRBJ1-2, with TRBD1 matching over 7 bases. This CDR3 spans 13 amino acids. Germline loops: CDR1 LGHDT, CDR2 YNNKEL (reference sequence). The V and J ends lost 3 bases and 6 bases, in that order; junction bases with no gene match: 4.

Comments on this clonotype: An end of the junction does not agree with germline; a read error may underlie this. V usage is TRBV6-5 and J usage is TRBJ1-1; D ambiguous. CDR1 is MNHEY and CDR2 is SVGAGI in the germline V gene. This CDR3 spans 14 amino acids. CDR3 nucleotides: TGTGTCAGCAGTGTTCGAGCTGGAGACACTGAAGCTTTCTTT. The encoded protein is CVSSVRAGDTEAFF.

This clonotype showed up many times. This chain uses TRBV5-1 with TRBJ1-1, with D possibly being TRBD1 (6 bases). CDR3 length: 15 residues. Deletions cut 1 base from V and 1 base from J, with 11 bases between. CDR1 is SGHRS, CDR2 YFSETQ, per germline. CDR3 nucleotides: TGCGCCAGCAGCTTGAACAGGGCGCCGAACACTGAAGCTTTCTTT. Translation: CASSLNRAPNTEAFF.

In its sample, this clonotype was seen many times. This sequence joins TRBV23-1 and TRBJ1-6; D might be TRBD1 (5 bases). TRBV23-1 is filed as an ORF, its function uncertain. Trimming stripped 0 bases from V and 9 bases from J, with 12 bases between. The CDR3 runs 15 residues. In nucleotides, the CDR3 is TGCGCCAGCAGTCAATCGGGGGTAGCTAGTTCACCCCTCCACTTT. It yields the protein CASSQSGVASSPLHF.

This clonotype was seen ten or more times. The CDR3 region is CASRGTSGNIQYF. The CDR3 DNA reads TGTGCCAGCAGAGGGACTAGCGGAAACATTCAGTACTTC. The chain carries TRBV6-5 and TRBJ2-4; 11 bases align to TRBD2. Looked up from germline, CDR1 is MNHEY and CDR2 is SVGAGI. This CDR3 comprises 13 residues. The V gene end was trimmed by 6 bases and the J gene end by 6 bases; junction bases not matched to a gene: 1.

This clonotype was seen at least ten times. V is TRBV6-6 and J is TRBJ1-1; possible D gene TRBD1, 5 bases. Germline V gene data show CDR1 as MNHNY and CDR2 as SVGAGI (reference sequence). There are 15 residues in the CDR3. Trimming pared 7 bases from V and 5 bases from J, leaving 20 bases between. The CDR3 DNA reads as TGTGCCAGCACCTCAGCGGGGGATGGTTTAACTGAAGCTTTCTTT. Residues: CASTSAGDGLTEAFF.

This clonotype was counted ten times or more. CDR3: CSVEDLEGAYSYEQYF. In nucleotides, the CDR3 is TGCAGCGTTGAAGATTTGGAAGGGGCTTACTCCTACGAGCAGTACTTC. The chain links TRBV29-1 to TRBJ2-7, with D perhaps matching TRBD1 (5 bases). The ends were cut back, 0 bases at V and 0 bases at J, with 15 bases in the middle. The CDR3 runs 16 residues. Germline-derived CDR1 and CDR2 are SQVTM and ANQGSEA.

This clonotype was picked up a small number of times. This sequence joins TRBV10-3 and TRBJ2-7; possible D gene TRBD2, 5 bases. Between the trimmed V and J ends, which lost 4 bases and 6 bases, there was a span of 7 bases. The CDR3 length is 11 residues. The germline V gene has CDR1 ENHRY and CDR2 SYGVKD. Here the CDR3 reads CAISAGVEQYF. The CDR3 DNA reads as TGTGCCATCAGTGCCGGGGTCGAGCAGTACTTC.

This chain's CDR3 is CASSLIRVAEQYF. In DNA form, the CDR3 reads TGTGCCAGCAGCTTAATAAGGGTAGCGGAGCAGTACTTC. The rearrangement joins TRBV11-3 to TRBJ2-7, with D possibly TRBD2 on 5 matching bases. Trimming removed 2 bases from V and 7 bases from J, with 12 bases in between. The V gene's germline CDR1 is SGHNT and CDR2 YENEEA. CDR3 length: 13 amino acids.

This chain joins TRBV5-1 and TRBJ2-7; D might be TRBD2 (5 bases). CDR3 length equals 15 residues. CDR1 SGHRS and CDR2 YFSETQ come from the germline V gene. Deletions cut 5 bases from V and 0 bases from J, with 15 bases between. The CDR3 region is CASSLEGVSSYEQYF. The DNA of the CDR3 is TGCGCCAGCAGTCTTGAGGGCGTGAGCTCCTACGAGCAGTACTTC.

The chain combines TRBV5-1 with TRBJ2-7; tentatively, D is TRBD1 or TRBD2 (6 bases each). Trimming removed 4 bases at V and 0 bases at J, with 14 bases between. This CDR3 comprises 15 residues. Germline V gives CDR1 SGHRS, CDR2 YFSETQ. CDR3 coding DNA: TGCGCCAGCAGCCCAGGAGGGACAAACTCCTACGAGCAGTACTTC. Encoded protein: CASSPGGTNSYEQYF.

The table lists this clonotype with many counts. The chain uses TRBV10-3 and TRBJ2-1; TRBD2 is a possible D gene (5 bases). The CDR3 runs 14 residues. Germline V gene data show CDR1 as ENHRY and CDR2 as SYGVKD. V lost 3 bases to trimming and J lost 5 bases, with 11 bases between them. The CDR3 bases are TGTGCCATCAGTGAAGGGAGAATAGACAATGAGCAGTTCTTC. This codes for CAISEGRIDNEQFF.